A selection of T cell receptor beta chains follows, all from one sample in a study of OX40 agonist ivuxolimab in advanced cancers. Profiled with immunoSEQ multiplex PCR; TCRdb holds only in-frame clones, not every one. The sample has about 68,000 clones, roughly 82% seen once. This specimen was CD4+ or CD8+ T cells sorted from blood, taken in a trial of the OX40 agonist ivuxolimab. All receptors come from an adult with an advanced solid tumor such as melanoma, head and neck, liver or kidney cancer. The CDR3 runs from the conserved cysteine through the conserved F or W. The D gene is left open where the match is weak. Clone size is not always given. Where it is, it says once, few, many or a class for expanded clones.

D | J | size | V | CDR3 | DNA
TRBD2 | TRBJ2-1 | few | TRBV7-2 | CASSLVGLVRNEQFF | TGTGCCAGCAGCTTAGTTGGACTAGTGCGCAATGAGCAGTTCTTC
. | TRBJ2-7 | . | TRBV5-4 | CASSLYRAPSYEQYF | TGTGCCAGCAGCTTATACAGGGCCCCCTCCTACGAGCAGTACTTC
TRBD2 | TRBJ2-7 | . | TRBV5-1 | CASSLDLAGGDEQYF | TGCGCCAGCAGCTTGGATTTAGCGGGAGGTGACGAGCAGTACTTC
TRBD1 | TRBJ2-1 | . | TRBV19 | CASSIDEGQGANEQFF | TGTGCCAGTAGTATAGACGAAGGACAGGGGGCAAATGAGCAGTTCTTC
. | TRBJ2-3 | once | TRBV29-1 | CSVWAADTDTQYF | TGCAGCGTATGGGCGGCAGACACAGATACGCAGTATTTT
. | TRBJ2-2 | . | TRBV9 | CASSPRWGGTGELFF | TGTGCCAGCAGCCCCCGCTGGGGCGGAACCGGGGAGCTGTTTTTT
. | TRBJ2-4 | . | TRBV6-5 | CASSRTNKNIQYF | TGTGCCAGCAGCCGGACTAACAAAAACATTCAGTACTTC
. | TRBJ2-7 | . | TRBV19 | CASSSQVEGYEQYF | TGTGCCAGTAGTTCCCAGGTAGAGGGGTACGAGCAGTACTTC
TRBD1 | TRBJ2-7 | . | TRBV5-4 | CASSLRQGEYEQYF | TGTGCCAGCAGTTTAAGGCAGGGGGAGTACGAGCAGTACTTC
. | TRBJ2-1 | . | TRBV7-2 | CASSSRWVGGNEQFF | TGTGCCAGCAGCTCTAGGTGGGTAGGGGGCAATGAGCAGTTCTTC
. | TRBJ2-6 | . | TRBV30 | CAWSTTLSSGANVLTF | TGTGCCTGGAGTACGACTCTCAGCTCTGGGGCCAACGTCCTGACTTTC
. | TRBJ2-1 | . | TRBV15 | CATSRDLTNNEQFF | TGTGCCACCAGCAGAGATCTGACTAACAATGAGCAGTTCTTC
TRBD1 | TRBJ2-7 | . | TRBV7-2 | CASSAGQGSYEQYF | TGTGCCAGCAGCGCAGGACAGGGTTCCTACGAGCAGTACTTC
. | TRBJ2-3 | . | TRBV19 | CASSIDVGRDTQYF | TGTGCCAGTAGTATAGACGTTGGGCGCGATACGCAGTATTTT
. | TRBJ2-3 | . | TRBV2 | CASQEESTDTQYF | TGTGCCAGCCAGGAAGAGAGCACAGATACGCAGTATTTT